The 5 T cell receptor beta chains below all came from one sample that was sequenced in a study of blood T cells in healthy people across ages. Primers used in a second PCR of about 7 to 12 cycles were a sample-barcoded 5' primer and a J-beta primer mix. TCRdb re-called the 5' RACE reads through MiXCR, storing one row per CDR3 protein. The table records roughly 900,000 distinct CDR3 sequences, about 48% of them present only once. Sequencing was carried out using blood. The receptors were gathered from a young man in good health.

The V call is TRBV4-1, the J call TRBJ2-1; 8 bases map to TRBD2. This CDR3 comprises 16 residues. V was pared by 1 base and J by 7 bases, with 9 bases of the junction left unmatched. Germline assignment: CDR1 MGHRA and CDR2 YSYEKL. The CDR3 DNA follows: TGCGCCAGCAGCCAAGGTTTGCGGGGGGATCGGAATGAGCAGTTCTTC. Its protein product is CASSQGLRGDRNEQFF.

In its sample, this clonotype was seen a few times. The chain employs TRBV5-5 and TRBJ1-5; possible D gene TRBD1, 6 bases. CDR1 and CDR2 (germline): SGHKS, YYEKEE (reference sequence). This CDR3 region has 17 residues. The V end lost 0 bases, the J end lost 4 bases, and 17 bases lay between the germline ends. CDR3 protein: CASSLAGGLTGNQPQHF. In DNA, the CDR3 is TGTGCCAGCAGCTTGGCGGGGGGCCTCACAGGGAATCAGCCCCAGCATTTT.

Only a few counts were recorded for this clonotype. This chain connects TRBV15 to TRBJ2-1; 7 bases match TRBD2. CDR1 is LNHNV, CDR2 YYDKDF, per germline (reference sequence). This CDR3 has 18 residues. V was pared by 0 bases and J by 0 bases, with 8 bases of the junction left unmatched. The CDR3 loop is CATSREGTTASSYNEQFF. In DNA, the CDR3 is TGTGCCACCAGCAGAGAAGGGACTACGGCCAGCTCCTACAATGAGCAGTTCTTC.

This clonotype has only a few counts. This sequence joins TRBV4-1 and TRBJ2-5; D ambiguous. The CDR3 consists of 13 residues. V lost 2 bases to trimming and J lost 3 bases, with 7 bases between them. Germline CDR1 MGHRA, CDR2 YSYEKL. CDR3 amino acids: CASSQQLEETQYF. CDR3 sequence (DNA): TGCGCCAGCAGCCAACAACTCGAAGAGACCCAGTACTTC.

This clonotype turned up a few times. V gene TRBV9 combines with J gene TRBJ2-4; D tentatively fits TRBD1 or TRBD2 (6 bases each). V was trimmed by 1 base and J by 1 base, leaving 21 bases between them. Germline V gene lookup returns CDR1 SGDLS and CDR2 YYNGEE. This CDR3 contains 19 residues. The CDR3 sequence is CASSVRLSTGARAKNIQYF. Here the CDR3 DNA reads TGTGCCAGCAGCGTAAGACTATCAACGGGGGCGAGGGCCAAAAACATTCAGTACTTC.